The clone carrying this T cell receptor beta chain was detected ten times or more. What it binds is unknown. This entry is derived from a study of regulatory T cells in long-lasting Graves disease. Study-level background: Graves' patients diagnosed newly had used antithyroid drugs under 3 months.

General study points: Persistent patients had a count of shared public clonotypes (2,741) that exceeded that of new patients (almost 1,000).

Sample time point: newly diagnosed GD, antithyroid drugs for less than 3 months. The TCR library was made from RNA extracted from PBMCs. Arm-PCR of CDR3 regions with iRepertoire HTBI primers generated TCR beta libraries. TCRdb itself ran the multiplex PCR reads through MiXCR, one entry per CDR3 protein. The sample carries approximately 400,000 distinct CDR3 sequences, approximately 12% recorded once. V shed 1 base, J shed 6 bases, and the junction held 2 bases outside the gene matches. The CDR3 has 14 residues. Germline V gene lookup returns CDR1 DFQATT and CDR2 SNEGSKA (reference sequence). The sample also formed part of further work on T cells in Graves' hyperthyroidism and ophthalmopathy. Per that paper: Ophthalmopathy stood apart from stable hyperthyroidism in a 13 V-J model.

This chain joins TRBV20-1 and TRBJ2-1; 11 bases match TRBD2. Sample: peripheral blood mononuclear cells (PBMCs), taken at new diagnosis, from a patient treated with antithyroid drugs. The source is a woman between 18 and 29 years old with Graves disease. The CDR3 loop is CSARGSGRVNEQFF. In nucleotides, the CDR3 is TGCAGTGCTAGAGGTAGCGGGAGGGTCAATGAGCAGTTCTTC.